The 29 T cell receptor beta chains listed next were all sequenced from one sample in a study of shared clonotypes between healthy human individuals. TCRdb keeps only in-frame clones here, not all; method: immunoSEQ multiplex PCR. The sample lists about 990,000 clones, about 84% occurring once. The sequenced sample was memory CD4+ T cells from PBMCs. Documented subset: CD45RA-negative fraction. These receptors all stem from a man younger than 35 in good health. Some clones in this sample may be carry-over from other donors' samples.

On this clone itself: Other DNA sequences in this specimen translate into the identical CDR3. This chain connects TRBV29-1 to TRBJ1-1; 7 bases match TRBD1. The CDR3 sequence is 12 residues long. CDR1 is SQVTM, CDR2 ANQGSEA, per germline. Trimming removed 7 bases from V and 1 base from J; junction bases left unmatched: 3. CDR3 nucleotides: TGCAGCGGGAACAGGGGGAACACTGAAGCTTTCTTT. The encoded protein is CSGNRGNTEAFF.

This chain links TRBV27 with TRBJ2-7; tentative D call: TRBD1 (6 bases). Germline V gene data show CDR1 as MNHEY and CDR2 as SMNVEV (reference sequence). Trimming removed 2 bases from V and 3 bases from J, with 17 bases in between. The length of the CDR3 is 16 residues. CDR3 bases: TGTGCCAGCAGTTTAAACGCGCAGGGGCGATACTACGAGCAGTACTTC. It yields the protein CASSLNAQGRYYEQYF.

The chain couples TRBV7-2 to TRBJ2-2; possibly TRBD2 for D (5 bases). The germline V and J ends were trimmed by 6 bases and 4 bases, with 15 bases remaining between them. The CDR3 has 15 residues. CDR1 and CDR2 from the germline V gene are SGHTA and FQGNSA. The CDR3 is CASRSDLAGTGELFF. The CDR3 DNA reads TGTGCCAGCAGATCGGACCTTGCGGGCACCGGGGAGCTGTTTTTT.

This clone occurred a few times. This chain joins TRBV29-1 and TRBJ2-5; tentatively, D is TRBD2 (5 bases). The CDR3 loop spans 13 amino acids. Trimming shortened V by 3 bases and J by 0 bases, and 8 bases separated the two germline ends. Per germline, CDR1 SQVTM and CDR2 ANQGSEA. DNA of the CDR3: TGCAGCGTTGATGGGAGAAACCAAGAGACCCAGTACTTC. Protein sequence: CSVDGRNQETQYF.

This sequence joins TRBV27 and TRBJ2-2, with D tentatively TRBD1 (5 bases). The CDR3 spans 16 residues. Trimming left V 6 bases short and J 7 bases short, with 21 bases between. The V gene's germline CDR1 is MNHEY and CDR2 SMNVEV (reference sequence). CDR3 DNA sequence: TGTGCCAGCAGATTCCTAAGGGCAGGGTCAGTCGGGGAGCTGTTTTTT. Protein: CASRFLRAGSVGELFF.

The chain uses TRBV18 and TRBJ2-7; tentative D call: TRBD2 (6 bases). CDR1 KGHSH and CDR2 LQKENI come from the germline V gene. The CDR3 has 16 amino acids. V lost 2 bases and J lost 7, with 21 bases in between. The CDR3 loop is CASSPFGTPRPREQYF. In nucleotides, the CDR3 is TGTGCCAGCTCACCATTCGGGACTCCCAGGCCTCGGGAGCAGTACTTC.

With regard to this clone: Being one base from a much bigger clone, this may be a read error. This rearrangement joins TRBV11-2 to TRBJ1-1; possible D gene TRBD1, 6 bases. Germline V gene sequence: CDR1 SGHAT, CDR2 FQNNGV. This CDR3 spans 13 amino acids. DNA of the CDR3: TGTGCCAGCAGCTTATCCCAGGGGACTGGAGCTTTCTTT. Protein: CASSLSQGTGAFF.

This clone was counted once. The V and J genes are TRBV7-9 and TRBJ2-2; D may be TRBD1 (7 bases). Germline CDR1 and CDR2: SEHNR and FQNEAQ (reference sequence). The CDR3 consists of 16 residues. Trimming left V 6 bases short and J 1 base short, with 15 bases between. The DNA for the CDR3 is TGTGCCAGCAGGTTGGCGGGACAGCTGAACACCGGGGAGCTGTTTTTT. Encoded protein: CASRLAGQLNTGELFF.

A word on this clone: A read error is possible here, since a much larger clone lies one base away. At the DNA level, this CDR3 is encoded by other sequences in the same sample as well. CDR3 loop: CASSPQQGRTGELFF. As DNA, the CDR3 is TGTGCCAGCTCACCCCAACAGGGAAGGACCGGGGAGCTGTTTTTT. The chain is built from TRBV18 and TRBJ2-2; maybe TRBD1 (6 bases). The CDR3 is made up of 15 amino acids. Germline V gene data show CDR1 as KGHSH and CDR2 as LQKENI. Trimming removed 3 bases at V and 5 bases at J, with 13 bases between.

This clone was seen a few times. V gene TRBV5-1 combines with J gene TRBJ1-2; weak D call: TRBD1 (6 bases). The ends were cut back, 0 bases at V and 11 bases at J, with 14 bases in the middle. The CDR3 runs to 13 residues. From germline, CDR1 is SGHRS and CDR2 YFSETQ. The CDR3 DNA reads TGCGCCAGCAGCTTGGGGGACACGGTGTGGTACACCTTC. It is translated as CASSLGDTVWYTF. Full variable domain (rest looked up from reference TRBV5-1 and TRBJ1-2): KAGVTQTPRYLIKTRGQQVTLSCSPISGHRSVSWYQQTPGQGLQFLFEYFSETQRNKGNFPGRFSGRQFSNSRSEMNVSTLELGDSALYLCASSLGDTVWYTFGSGTRLTVV.

This clone has a handful of counts. This chain links TRBV10-3 with TRBJ2-7; no clear D. Germline V gives CDR1 ENHRY, CDR2 SYGVKD. V shed 7 bases and J shed 0 bases, with 7 bases lying between them. The CDR3 loop spans 12 amino acids. The CDR3: CAIMESSYEQYF. CDR3 nucleotides: TGTGCCATCATGGAGAGCTCCTACGAGCAGTACTTC.

This clone was seen only once. The chain employs TRBV7-2 and TRBJ2-1; 9 bases are a match to TRBD2. The junction had 11 bases not matched to a gene; V was cut back by 6 bases and J by 5 bases. The CDR3 has 16 residues. Per germline, CDR1 SGHTA and CDR2 FQGNSA. In DNA, the CDR3 is TGTGCCAGCAGGAGACGGGCACTAGCGGGTCACAATGAGCAGTTCTTC. Amino acids: CASRRRALAGHNEQFF.

The chain has TRBV5-1 and TRBJ1-2; TRBD1 is a possible D gene (5 bases). Trimming took 4 bases from V and 0 from J, leaving 10 bases between them. Per germline, CDR1 SGHRS and CDR2 YFSETQ. The CDR3 loop spans 14 amino acids. CDR3: CASSGGTSNYGYTF. The CDR3 region has the DNA TGCGCCAGCAGCGGCGGGACTTCTAACTATGGCTACACCTTC.

This chain connects TRBV7-2 to TRBJ2-3, with D possibly called TRBD1 or TRBD2 (6 bases each). Germline V CDR1 and CDR2: SGHTA, FQGNSA. This CDR3 comprises 13 residues. V dropped 6 bases and J dropped 4 bases, with 11 bases sitting between them. DNA of the CDR3: TGTGCCAGCAGGGGGGGCGGTTCAGATACGCAGTATTTT. Translation gives CASRGGGSDTQYF.

V is TRBV7-9 and J is TRBJ1-1, with D possibly being TRBD1 (5 bases). Trimming removed 5 bases at V and 6 bases at J, with 10 bases between. There are 12 residues in the CDR3. Germline V gene data show CDR1 as SEHNR and CDR2 as FQNEAQ (reference sequence). The CDR3 nucleotides are TGTGCCAGCAGCCAGAGGGGAGCTGAAGCTTTCTTT. This translates into CASSQRGAEAFF.

This sequence joins TRBV5-5 and TRBJ1-3; 9 bases agree with TRBD1. Germline V gene sequence: CDR1 SGHKS, CDR2 YYEKEE (reference sequence). This CDR3 contains 15 residues. Unmatched junction bases numbered 6, after V lost 4 bases and J lost 4 bases. In DNA, the CDR3 is TGTGCCAGCAGCCGGGACAGGGCCAGGGGAAACACCATATATTTT. This gives the protein CASSRDRARGNTIYF.

The J gene is TRBJ1-2, the V gene TRBV9, with D perhaps TRBD1 (6 bases). CDR1 is SGDLS, CDR2 YYNGEE, per germline. The CDR3 runs 14 residues. V was pared by 3 bases and J by 4 bases, with 13 bases between. The DNA for the CDR3 is TGTGCCAGCAGCGCAAGGACAGAGCCCTATGGCTACACCTTC. Translated, it gives CASSARTEPYGYTF.

Comment on this clone: The sample holds other DNA sequences that translate to the same CDR3. The chain links TRBV5-1 to TRBJ1-2; TRBD1 aligns across 10 bases. CDR1 and CDR2 (germline): SGHRS, YFSETQ. The CDR3 is 13 amino acids. V lost 4 bases to trimming and J lost 6 bases; unmatched junction nucleotides: 3. Written as DNA, the CDR3 is TGCGCCAGCAGCGAAGGGACAGGGGATGGCTACACCTTC. It yields the protein CASSEGTGDGYTF.

The chain joins TRBV12-2 to TRBJ1-1; the table names TRBD1, a call not compared with the DNA. TRBV12-2 is tagged as a pseudogene. CDR3 length: 17 residues. The CDR3 here is CASRLGGQDTVNTEAFF. CDR3 in DNA: TGTGCAAGTCGCTTAGGGGGGCAGGACACCGTGAACACTGAAGCTTTCTTT.

This clone occurred once. The chain employs TRBV18 and TRBJ1-5; 8 bases agree with TRBD1. V shed 5 bases, J shed 3 bases, and the junction held 9 bases outside the gene matches. The V gene's germline CDR1 is KGHSH and CDR2 LQKENI. The CDR3 spans 16 residues. In DNA form, the CDR3 reads TGTGCCAGCTCAAAATCCGGGACAGGCTTCAATCAGCCCCAGCATTTT. Encoded protein: CASSKSGTGFNQPQHF.

The chain carries TRBV29-1 and TRBJ1-1; D ambiguous. The germline CDR1 and CDR2 sequences are SQVTM and ANQGSEA. Trimming stripped 5 bases from V and 5 bases from J, with 6 bases between. This CDR3 is built from 10 residues. The CDR3 is CSVWWTEAFF. CDR3 coding DNA: TGCAGCGTTTGGTGGACTGAAGCTTTCTTT.

This chain links TRBV28 with TRBJ2-1; unclear D gene. Per germline, CDR1 MDHEN and CDR2 SYDVKM. The CDR3 is made up of 12 amino acids. Trimming cost V 7 bases and J 2 bases, with 6 bases left between them. The DNA of the CDR3 is TGTGCCAGCAAACCACCCTACAATGAGCAGTTCTTC. Translating gives CASKPPYNEQFF. Supplemented by reference TRBV28 and TRBJ2-1, the full variable domain reads DVKVTQSSRYLVKRTGEKVFLECVQDMDHENMFWYRQDPGLGLRLIYFSYDVKMKEKGDIPEGYSVSREKKERFSLILESASTNQTSMYLCASKPPYNEQFFGPGTRLTVL.

The chain has TRBV7-6 and TRBJ2-3, with TRBD2 identical over 8 bases. CDR1 is SGHVS and CDR2 is FNYEAQ in the germline V gene. V trimming: 1 base; J trimming: 5 bases; junction bases outside the gene matches: 5. The CDR3 has 15 amino acids. CDR3 DNA sequence: TGTGCCAGCAGCTTAGTTCGGGAGGGGGGAGATACGCAGTATTTT. As protein: CASSLVREGGDTQYF.

Points on this clone: Additional DNA sequences in this sample encode the identical CDR3. The chain carries TRBV10-3 and TRBJ2-7, with D perhaps assigned TRBD1 or TRBD2 (6 bases each). V was pared by 0 bases and J by 2 bases, with 8 bases between. The CDR3 spans 14 residues. From germline, CDR1 is ENHRY and CDR2 SYGVKD. The CDR3 DNA is TGTGCCATCAGTGAGTCAGGGGGGCCCTACGAGCAGTACTTC. Amino acid sequence: CAISESGGPYEQYF.

The sample holds one count of this clone. The rearrangement joins TRBV9 to TRBJ1-3; unclear D gene. V lost 2 bases, J lost 0 bases, and 6 bases lay in between. The CDR3 covers 14 residues. The germline CDR1 and CDR2 sequences are SGDLS and YYNGEE. This CDR3 reads CASSVDFSGNTIYF. In DNA form, the CDR3 reads TGTGCCAGCAGCGTGGACTTCTCTGGAAACACCATATATTTT.

The V call is TRBV11-2, the J call TRBJ2-2; TRBD1 aligns across 8 bases. V lost 0 bases and J lost 7; bases outside the gene matches: 7. Germline assignment: CDR1 SGHAT and CDR2 FQNNGV. The CDR3 loop spans 16 amino acids. CDR3 nucleotides: TGTGCCAGCAGCTTAGACGCCAGGGGGCGAAGCGGGGAGCTGTTTTTT. It is translated as CASSLDARGRSGELFF.

This clone has just a few counts. J is TRBJ1-4 and V is TRBV5-4; D is ambiguous. The CDR3 covers 11 residues. The V end was cut by 0 bases, the J end by 8 bases, with 2 bases between. Germline CDR1 is SGHNT and CDR2 is YYREEE (reference sequence). The CDR3 reads CASSLGEKLFF. Written as DNA, the CDR3 is TGTGCCAGCAGCTTGGGGGAAAAACTGTTTTTT.

V usage is TRBV28 and J usage is TRBJ1-4; 9 bases are shared with TRBD1. This CDR3 region has 15 residues. Trimming at V came to 0 bases and at J to 8 bases, leaving 4 bases not matched to a gene. From germline, CDR1 is MDHEN and CDR2 SYDVKM. The chain's CDR3 is CASSLWGQGEEKLFF. CDR3 DNA: TGTGCCAGCAGTTTATGGGGACAGGGTGAAGAAAAACTGTTTTTT.

This chain connects TRBV27 to TRBJ1-5; D is unclear. The V end lost 2 bases, the J end lost 3 bases, and 5 bases lay between the germline ends. Germline CDR1 MNHEY, CDR2 SMNVEV (reference sequence). The CDR3 sequence is 13 residues long. In nucleotides, the CDR3 is TGTGCCAGCAGTTTAAGGATCAATCAGCCCCAGCATTTT. Translating it yields CASSLRINQPQHF.